A selection of T cell receptor beta chains follows, all from one sample in a study of blood T cell repertoires in COVID-19. Sequencing was performed with immunoSEQ multiplex PCR; in TCRdb, only in-frame clones are kept and a portion is missing. This repertoire shows 490,000 or so clones, approximately 91% found once; its top ten account for 7% to 10%. The sequenced material came from PBMCs or T cells enriched from blood (not recorded which). The source is a woman aged 60-70 years who had recovered from COVID-19. Each CDR3 is given with its conserved first and last residue. The D gene is left open where the match is weak. Rows may omit the clone size; those that give it use once, few, many or a size class.

TGCACCAGCAGCCGCAGAAGAGCCGGGACAGATGGCTACACCTTC,CTSSRRRAGTDGYTF,-,-,TRBV1,TRBJ1-2
TGTGCCAGCAGCCGCGAGGGCTCTGGGGCCAACGTCCTGACTTTC,CASSREGSGANVLTF,-,-,TRBV2,TRBJ2-6
TGTGCCAGCAGCACCCAATACGGGACAGGAGGAGGCTACACCTTC,CASSTQYGTGGGYTF,-,TRBD1,TRBV7-9,TRBJ1-2
TGTGCCAGCAGCTACCAACTAGCGCCCTCCTACAATGAGCAGTTCTTC,CASSYQLAPSYNEQFF,-,TRBD2,TRBV5-4,TRBJ2-1
TGCGCCAGCAGCTTCCCAACAGGGGACAAAAACATTCAGTACTTC,CASSFPTGDKNIQYF,once,TRBD1,TRBV5-1,TRBJ2-4
TGTGCCATCAGTGAACTGGGGGACAGGGCACACTATGGCTACACCTTC,CAISELGDRAHYGYTF,-,TRBD1,TRBV10-3,TRBJ1-2
TGCGCCAGCAGTGGACAGGGAAGGACTGAAGCTTTCTTT,CASSGQGRTEAFF,-,TRBD1,TRBV5-1,TRBJ1-1
TGCGCCAGCAGCTTCGAGACAGGGGGCCTGTGGCCCCAGCATTTT,CASSFETGGLWPQHF,-,TRBD1,TRBV5-1,TRBJ1-5
TGTGCCAGCTCCGGGACTAGCGGGGCTACCGGGGAGCTGTTTTTT,CASSGTSGATGELFF,-,TRBD2,TRBV2,TRBJ2-2
TGTGCCAGCAGTTTAAGAGGAATGAAAACACCGAGTTGGGGCTACACCTTC,CASSLRGMKTPSWGYTF,once,-,TRBV27,TRBJ1-2
TGTGCCAGCAGCTTGGCCAAGGGGGGACAGGGGAATCAGCCCCAGCATTTT,CASSLAKGGQGNQPQHF,-,TRBD1,TRBV5-5,TRBJ1-5
TGTGCCACCAGCAGAGATTTTCGCCCGGGGACTATCGCGAACACCGGGGAGCTGTTTTTT,CATSRDFRPGTIANTGELFF,-,TRBD2,TRBV15,TRBJ2-2
TGTGCCAGCAGACCTCAGGTGGGCTATGGCTACACCTTC,CASRPQVGYGYTF,-,-,TRBV27,TRBJ1-2
TGTGCCACCAGCCGCGGGGGGCCCCGGGGAAGGGAGCAGTTCTTC,CATSRGGPRGREQFF,-,TRBD2,TRBV15,TRBJ2-1
TGTGCCTGGAGTGTACTGGCTAGCTTTGGTACGCAGTATTTT,CAWSVLASFGTQYF,-,-,TRBV30,TRBJ2-3
TGCGCCAGCAGTCCCGGGACAACCGCAATAAACTATGGCTACACCTTC,CASSPGTTAINYGYTF,-,-,TRBV5-1,TRBJ1-2
TGTGCCAGCAGCCGCGAGGCCTCTGGGGCCAACGTCCTGACTTTC,CASSREASGANVLTF,-,-,TRBV5-4,TRBJ2-6
TGTGCCAGCAGTTACTCTAGACAGTCTAGTTCACCCCTCCACTTT,CASSYSRQSSSPLHF,once,-,TRBV6-5,TRBJ1-6
TGTGCCAGCAGCTTAGGTTTGGGGGCGAGGGGTGGCTACACCTTC,CASSLGLGARGGYTF,-,-,TRBV11-2,TRBJ1-2
TGTGCCAGCAGTCCACAATCACAGGGGTATGGCTACACCTTC,CASSPQSQGYGYTF,-,TRBD1,TRBV27,TRBJ1-2
TGTGCCAGCAGTTTACACTCCACCGGGGAGCTGTTTTTT,CASSLHSTGELFF,-,-,TRBV28,TRBJ2-2
TGTGCCAGCATGACTAGCGGGGGCACAGATACGCAGTATTTT,CASMTSGGTDTQYF,-,TRBD2,TRBV10-3,TRBJ2-3
TGTGCCAGCAGCTTCTCTGCGGTAGGTGGGTACAATGAGCAGTTCTTC,CASSFSAVGGYNEQFF,once,-,TRBV7-8,TRBJ2-1
TGTGCCAGCAGTTTAGGGCAGGCGGGCTCGGTGGCCCTCCACTTT,CASSLGQAGSVALHF,-,-,TRBV27,TRBJ1-6
TGTGCCTGGAGGACAGGGGATAGGTCCTACGAGCAGTACTTC,CAWRTGDRSYEQYF,-,TRBD1,TRBV30,TRBJ2-7
TGCAGTGCCAGGGATGGCACTGAAGCTTTCTTT,CSARDGTEAFF,-,-,TRBV20-1,TRBJ1-1
TGTGCCAGCAGTCTCACTACAGGGGTGGGAAACACCATATATTTT,CASSLTTGVGNTIYF,few,TRBD1,TRBV2,TRBJ1-3
TGTGCCAGCAGCGAAAATCCGGGTCAGCAGACCCAGTACTTC,CASSENPGQQTQYF,-,-,TRBV5-6,TRBJ2-5
TGTGCCAGCAGCGTGGACTCCTGGAGCAACTATGGCTACACCTTC,CASSVDSWSNYGYTF,-,-,TRBV9,TRBJ1-2
TGTGCCACCAGCAGAGATTCCCCGGGTATAAGCAATCAGCCCCAGCATTTT,CATSRDSPGISNQPQHF,-,-,TRBV15,TRBJ1-5
TGTGCCAGCAGACAGGGGTCCGGAAACACCATATATTTT,CASRQGSGNTIYF,-,TRBD1,TRBV3-1/TRBV3-2,TRBJ1-3
TGCGCCAGCAGTCACCGTACTGGCTACGAGCAGTACTTC,CASSHRTGYEQYF,-,-,TRBV5-1,TRBJ2-7
TGTGCCACCAGGGGCGGTACAGGGAACACTGAAGCTTTCTTT,CATRGGTGNTEAFF,-,-,TRBV24-1,TRBJ1-1